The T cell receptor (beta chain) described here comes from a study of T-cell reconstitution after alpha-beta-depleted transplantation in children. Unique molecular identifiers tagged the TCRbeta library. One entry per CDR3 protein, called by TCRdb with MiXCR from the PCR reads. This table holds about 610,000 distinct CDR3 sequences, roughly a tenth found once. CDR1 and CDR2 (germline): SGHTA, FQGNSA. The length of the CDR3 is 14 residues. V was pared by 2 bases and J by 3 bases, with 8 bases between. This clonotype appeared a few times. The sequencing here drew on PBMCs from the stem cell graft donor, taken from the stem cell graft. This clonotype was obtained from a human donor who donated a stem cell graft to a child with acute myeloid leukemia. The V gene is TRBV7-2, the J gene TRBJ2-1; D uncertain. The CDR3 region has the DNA TGTGCCAGCAGCTTACGACCTTACTACAATGAGCAGTTCTTC. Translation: CASSLRPYYNEQFF.